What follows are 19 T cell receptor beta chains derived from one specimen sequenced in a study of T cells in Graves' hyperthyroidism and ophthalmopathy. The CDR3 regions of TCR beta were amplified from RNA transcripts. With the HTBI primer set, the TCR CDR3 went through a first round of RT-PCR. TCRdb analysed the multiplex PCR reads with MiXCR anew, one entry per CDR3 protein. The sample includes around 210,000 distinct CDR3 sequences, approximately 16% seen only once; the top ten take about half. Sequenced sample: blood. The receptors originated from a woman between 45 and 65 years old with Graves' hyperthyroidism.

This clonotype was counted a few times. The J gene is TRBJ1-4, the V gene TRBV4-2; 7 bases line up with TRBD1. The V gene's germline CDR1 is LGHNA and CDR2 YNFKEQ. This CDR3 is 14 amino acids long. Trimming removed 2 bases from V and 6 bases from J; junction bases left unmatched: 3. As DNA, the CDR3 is TGTGCCAGCAGCCAAACCGGGACAGATGAAAAACTGTTTTTT. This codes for CASSQTGTDEKLFF.

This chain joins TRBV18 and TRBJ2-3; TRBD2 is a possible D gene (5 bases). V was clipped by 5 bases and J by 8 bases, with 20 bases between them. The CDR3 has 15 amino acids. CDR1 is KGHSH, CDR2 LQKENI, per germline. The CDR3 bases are TGTGCCAGCTCAGAATTAGGACTTGCCGACGGTACGCAGTATTTT. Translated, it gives CASSELGLADGTQYF.

The CDR3 is CAWSVKAGGPVFYEQYF. The CDR3 DNA sequence: TGTGCCTGGAGTGTAAAGGCGGGAGGGCCTGTTTTCTACGAGCAGTACTTC. The V gene is TRBV30, the J gene TRBJ2-7; 9 bases line up with TRBD2. V lost 0 bases and J lost 3; bases outside the gene matches: 12. Germline assignment: CDR1 GTSNPN and CDR2 SVGIG (reference sequence). CDR3 size: 17 residues.

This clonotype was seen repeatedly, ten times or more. In nucleotides, the CDR3 is TGTGCCAGCAGCCCGACAGGGTCCGGAAACACCATATATTTT. Translation gives CASSPTGSGNTIYF. The rearrangement links TRBV13 to TRBJ1-3; TRBD1 matches at 7 bases. The CDR3 extends over 14 amino acids. The ends lost 5 bases at V and 4 bases at J; junction bases unmatched: 5. Germline CDR1 reads PRHDT; CDR2 reads FYEKMQ (reference sequence).

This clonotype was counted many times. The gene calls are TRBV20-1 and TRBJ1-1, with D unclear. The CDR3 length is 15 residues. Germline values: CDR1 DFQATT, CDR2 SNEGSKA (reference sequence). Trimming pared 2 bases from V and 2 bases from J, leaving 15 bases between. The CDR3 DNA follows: TGCAGTGCTAGATCCCTGACGGGCCCCAACACTGAAGCTTTCTTT. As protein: CSARSLTGPNTEAFF.

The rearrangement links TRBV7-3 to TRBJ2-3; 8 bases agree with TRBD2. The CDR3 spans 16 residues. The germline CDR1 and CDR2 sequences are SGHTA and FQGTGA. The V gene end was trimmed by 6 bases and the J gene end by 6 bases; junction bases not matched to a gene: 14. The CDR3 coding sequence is TGTGCCAGCAGTCCCGTAGCCGGGAGGGGGGGGGATACGCAGTATTTT. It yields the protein CASSPVAGRGGDTQYF.

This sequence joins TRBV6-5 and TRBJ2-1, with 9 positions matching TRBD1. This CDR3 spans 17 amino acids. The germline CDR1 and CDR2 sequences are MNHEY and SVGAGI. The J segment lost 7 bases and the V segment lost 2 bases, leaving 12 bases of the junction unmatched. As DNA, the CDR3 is TGTGCCAGCAGTTACGCTACCGGGACAGGGAGGAAAAATGAGCAGTTCTTC. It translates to CASSYATGTGRKNEQFF.

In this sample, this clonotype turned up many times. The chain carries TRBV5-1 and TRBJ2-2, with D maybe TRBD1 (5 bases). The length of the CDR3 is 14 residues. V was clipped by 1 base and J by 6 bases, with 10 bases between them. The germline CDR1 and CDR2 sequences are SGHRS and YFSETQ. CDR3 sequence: CASSLTRAPGELFF. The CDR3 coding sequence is TGCGCCAGCAGCTTGACCAGGGCTCCCGGGGAGCTGTTTTTT.

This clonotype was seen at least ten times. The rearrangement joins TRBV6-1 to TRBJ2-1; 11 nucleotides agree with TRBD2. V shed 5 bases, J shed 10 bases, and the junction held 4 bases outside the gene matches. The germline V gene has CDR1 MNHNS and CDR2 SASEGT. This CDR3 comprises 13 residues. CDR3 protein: CASSTSGRGEQFF. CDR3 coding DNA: TGTGCCAGCAGTACTAGCGGGAGAGGAGAGCAGTTCTTC.

CDR3 region: CASSRLVGREQGNTIYF. DNA of the CDR3: TGTGCCAGCAGTCGGCTCGTAGGGAGAGAGCAGGGAAACACCATATATTTT. The rearrangement joins TRBV6-1 to TRBJ1-3; D is ambiguous. The CDR3 length is 17 residues. Germline CDR1 is MNHNS and CDR2 is SASEGT. V shed 5 bases and J shed 4 bases, with 21 bases lying between them.

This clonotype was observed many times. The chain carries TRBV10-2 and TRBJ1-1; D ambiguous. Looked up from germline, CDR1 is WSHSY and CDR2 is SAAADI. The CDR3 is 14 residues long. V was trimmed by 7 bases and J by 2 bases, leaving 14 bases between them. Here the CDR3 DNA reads TGCGCCAGCACCCGTGGGCGGCTTAACACTGAAGCTTTCTTT. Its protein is CASTRGRLNTEAFF.

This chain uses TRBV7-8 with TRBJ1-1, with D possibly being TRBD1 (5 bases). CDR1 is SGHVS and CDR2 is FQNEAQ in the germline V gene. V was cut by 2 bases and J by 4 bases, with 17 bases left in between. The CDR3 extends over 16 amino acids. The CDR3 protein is CASSLLFAGGSTEAFF. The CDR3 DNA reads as TGTGCCAGCAGCTTATTATTCGCGGGGGGGAGCACTGAAGCTTTCTTT. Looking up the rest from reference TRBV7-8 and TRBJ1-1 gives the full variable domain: GAGVSQSPRYKVAKRGQDVALRCDPISGHVSLFWYQQALGQGPEFLTYFQNEAQLDKSGLPSDRFFAERPEGSVSTLKIQRTQQEDSAVYLCASSLLFAGGSTEAFFGQGTRLTVV.

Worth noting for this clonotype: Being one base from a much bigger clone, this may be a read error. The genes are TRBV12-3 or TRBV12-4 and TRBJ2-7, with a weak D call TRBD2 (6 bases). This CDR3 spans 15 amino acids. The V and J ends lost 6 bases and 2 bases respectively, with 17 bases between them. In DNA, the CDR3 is TGTGCCAGCAGCGAACGACTAGTAAGCCCCTACGAGCAGTACTTC. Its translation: CASSERLVSPYEQYF.

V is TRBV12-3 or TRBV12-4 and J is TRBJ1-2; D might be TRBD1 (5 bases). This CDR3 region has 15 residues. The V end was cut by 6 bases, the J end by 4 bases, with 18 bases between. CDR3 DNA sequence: TGTGCCAGCAGGGGGGTGGTGGACCCCGGCTATGGCTACACCTTC. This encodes CASRGVVDPGYGYTF.

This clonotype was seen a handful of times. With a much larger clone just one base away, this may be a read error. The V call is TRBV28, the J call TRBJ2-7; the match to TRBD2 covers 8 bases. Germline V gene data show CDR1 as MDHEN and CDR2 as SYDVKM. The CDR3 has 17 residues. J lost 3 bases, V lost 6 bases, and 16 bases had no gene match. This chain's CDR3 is CASRGIRTSGYSYEQYF. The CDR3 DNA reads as TGTGCCAGCAGGGGGATCAGAACTAGCGGATATAGCTACGAGCAGTACTTC.

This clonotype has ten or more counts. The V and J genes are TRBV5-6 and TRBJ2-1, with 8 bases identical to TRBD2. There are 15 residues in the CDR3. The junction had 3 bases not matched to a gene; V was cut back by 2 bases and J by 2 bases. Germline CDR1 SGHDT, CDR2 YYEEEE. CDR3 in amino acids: CASSLAGVTYNEQFF. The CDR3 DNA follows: TGTGCCAGCAGCTTAGCGGGAGTAACCTACAATGAGCAGTTCTTC.

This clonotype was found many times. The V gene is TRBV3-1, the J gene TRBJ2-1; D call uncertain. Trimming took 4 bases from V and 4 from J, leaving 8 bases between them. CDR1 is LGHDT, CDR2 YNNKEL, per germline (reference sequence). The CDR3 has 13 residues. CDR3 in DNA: TGTGCCAGCAGCCTAGAACCATACAATGAGCAGTTCTTC. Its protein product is CASSLEPYNEQFF.

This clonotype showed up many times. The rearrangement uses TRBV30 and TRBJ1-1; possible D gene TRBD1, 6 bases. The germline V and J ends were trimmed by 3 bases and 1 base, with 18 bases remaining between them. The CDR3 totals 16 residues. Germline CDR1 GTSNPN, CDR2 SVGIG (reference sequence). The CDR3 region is CAWSSWGAGANTEAFF. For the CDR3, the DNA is TGTGCCTGGAGCTCCTGGGGGGCGGGGGCGAACACTGAAGCTTTCTTT.

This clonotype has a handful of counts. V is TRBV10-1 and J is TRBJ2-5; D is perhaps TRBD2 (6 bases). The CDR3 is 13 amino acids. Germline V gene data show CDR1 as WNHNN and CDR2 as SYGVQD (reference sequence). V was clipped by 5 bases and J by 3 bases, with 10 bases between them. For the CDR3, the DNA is TGCGCCAGCAGTAAGCGGGTTGAAGAGACCCAGTACTTC. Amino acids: CASSKRVEETQYF.